One and the same sample provided the 7 T cell receptor beta chains below, sequenced in a study of cytomegalovirus exposure and HLA in healthy donors. PCR primers comprised 60 Vbeta and 13 Jbeta primers. The table came from immunoSEQ multiplex PCR; TCRdb's copy has only in-frame clones and leaves some out. This table holds 150,000 to 200,000 clones, 78% found once. The sequenced sample was PBMCs. The receptors here all came from a woman in her 30s in good health and CMV-seropositive.

The chain links TRBV2 to TRBJ1-2; no clear D. This CDR3 is built from 13 residues. The germline gives CDR1 SNHLY, CDR2 FYNNEI. V was cut by 3 bases and J by 3 bases, with 8 bases left in between. The CDR3 reads CASSDQNHYGYTF. The CDR3 coding sequence is TGTGCCAGCAGTGATCAGAACCACTATGGCTACACCTTC.

DNA for the CDR3: TGCGCCAGCCAGGGGCTAGCCACAGATACGCAGTATTTT. The encoded protein is CASQGLATDTQYF. The gene calls are TRBV5-1 and TRBJ2-3, with TRBD1 as a possible D gene (6 bases). Trimming removed 7 bases from V and 2 bases from J, with 11 bases in between. CDR1 and CDR2 (germline): SGHRS, YFSETQ. This CDR3 is 13 amino acids long.

The rearrangement joins TRBV7-9 to TRBJ1-1; D may be TRBD1 (6 bases). This CDR3 spans 16 amino acids. Germline CDR1 is SEHNR and CDR2 is FQNEAQ (reference sequence). V lost 5 bases to trimming and J lost 4 bases, with 20 bases between them. The CDR3 is CASSGGAGERVTEAFF. The CDR3 DNA is TGTGCCAGCAGCGGGGGGGCCGGGGAGAGGGTCACTGAAGCTTTCTTT.

The CDR3 region has the DNA TGTGCCAGCAGCACTGACAGTACCTACGAGCAGTACTTC. The encoded protein is CASSTDSTYEQYF. V and J are TRBV7-9 and TRBJ2-7, with D perhaps TRBD1 (5 bases). The CDR3 has 13 residues. V lost 5 bases and J lost 2, with 10 bases in between. From germline, CDR1 is SEHNR and CDR2 FQNEAQ (reference sequence).

The chain uses TRBV6-5 and TRBJ2-3; 9 bases align to TRBD2. CDR3 size: 14 residues. J was trimmed by 3 bases and V by 10 bases; bases with no gene match: 8. The germline CDR1 and CDR2 sequences are MNHEY and SVGAGI. The CDR3 region is CATLGGGATDTQYF. CDR3 sequence (DNA): TGTGCCACCCTAGGCGGGGGGGCTACAGATACGCAGTATTTT.

This clone was counted a few times. The J gene is TRBJ1-1, the V gene TRBV7-2, with a possible D match to TRBD1 (5 bases). The CDR3 runs to 15 residues. Between the trimmed V and J ends, which lost 1 base and 1 base, there was a span of 10 bases. Germline assignment: CDR1 SGHTA and CDR2 FQGNSA. This CDR3 reads CASSLDSGGNTEAFF. For the CDR3, the DNA is TGTGCCAGCAGCTTAGATTCGGGGGGGAACACTGAAGCTTTCTTT.

The chain is built from TRBV9 and TRBJ1-1; D gene uncertain. Per the germline V gene, CDR1 is SGDLS and CDR2 is YYNGEE. There are 14 residues in the CDR3. V was clipped by 3 bases and J by 4 bases, with 13 bases between them. CDR3 bases: TGTGCCAGCAGCGACGGGGTGTGGAGCACTGAAGCTTTCTTT. Translation: CASSDGVWSTEAFF.